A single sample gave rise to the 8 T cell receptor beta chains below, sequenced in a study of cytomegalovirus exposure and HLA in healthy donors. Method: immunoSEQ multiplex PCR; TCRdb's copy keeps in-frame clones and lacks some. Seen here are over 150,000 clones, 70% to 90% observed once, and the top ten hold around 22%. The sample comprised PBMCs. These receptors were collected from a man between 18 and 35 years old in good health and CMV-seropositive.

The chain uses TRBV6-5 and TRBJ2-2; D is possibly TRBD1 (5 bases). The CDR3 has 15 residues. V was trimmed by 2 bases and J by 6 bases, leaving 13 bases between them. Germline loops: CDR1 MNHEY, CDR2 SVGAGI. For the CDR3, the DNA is TGTGCCAGCAGTTACCTTAGGGGCAGTGCCGGGGAGCTGTTTTTT. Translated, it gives CASSYLRGSAGELFF.

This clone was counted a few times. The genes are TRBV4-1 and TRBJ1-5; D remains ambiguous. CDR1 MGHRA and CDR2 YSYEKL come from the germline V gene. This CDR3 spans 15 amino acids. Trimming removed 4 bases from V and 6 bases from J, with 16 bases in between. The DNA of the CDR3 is TGCGCCAGCAGCCGAGGACTGGGAGAGGGTCAGCCCCAGCATTTT. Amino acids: CASSRGLGEGQPQHF.

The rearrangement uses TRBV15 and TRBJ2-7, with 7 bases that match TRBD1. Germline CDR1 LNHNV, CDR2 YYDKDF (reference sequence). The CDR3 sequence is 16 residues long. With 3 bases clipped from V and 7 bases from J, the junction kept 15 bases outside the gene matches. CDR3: CATSSGNRGGVREQYF. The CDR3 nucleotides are TGTGCCACCAGCAGTGGGAACAGGGGCGGAGTACGGGAGCAGTACTTC.

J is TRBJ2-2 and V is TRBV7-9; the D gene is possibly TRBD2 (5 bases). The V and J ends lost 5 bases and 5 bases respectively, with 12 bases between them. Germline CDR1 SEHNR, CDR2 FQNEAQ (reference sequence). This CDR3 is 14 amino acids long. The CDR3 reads CASSLERATGELFF. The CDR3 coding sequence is TGTGCCAGCAGCCTAGAGAGGGCAACCGGGGAGCTGTTTTTT.

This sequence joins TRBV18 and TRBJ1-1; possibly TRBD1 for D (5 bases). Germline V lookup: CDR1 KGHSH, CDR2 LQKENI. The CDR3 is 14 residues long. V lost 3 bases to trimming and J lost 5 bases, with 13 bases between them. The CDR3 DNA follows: TGTGCCAGCTCACCTCAGGGAGGGAGTACTGAAGCTTTCTTT. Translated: CASSPQGGSTEAFF.

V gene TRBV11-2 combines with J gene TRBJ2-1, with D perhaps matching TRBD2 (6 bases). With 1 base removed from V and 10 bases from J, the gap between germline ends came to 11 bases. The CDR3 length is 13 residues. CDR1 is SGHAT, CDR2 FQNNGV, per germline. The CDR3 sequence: CASSLGGLGEQFF. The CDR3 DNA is TGTGCCAGCAGCTTAGGGGGACTCGGGGAGCAGTTCTTC.

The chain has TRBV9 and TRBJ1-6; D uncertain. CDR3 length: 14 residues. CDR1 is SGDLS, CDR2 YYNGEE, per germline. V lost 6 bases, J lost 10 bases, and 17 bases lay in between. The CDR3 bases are TGTGCCAGCAAGGGAGGAGGGATAAGATCACCCCTCCACTTT. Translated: CASKGGGIRSPLHF.

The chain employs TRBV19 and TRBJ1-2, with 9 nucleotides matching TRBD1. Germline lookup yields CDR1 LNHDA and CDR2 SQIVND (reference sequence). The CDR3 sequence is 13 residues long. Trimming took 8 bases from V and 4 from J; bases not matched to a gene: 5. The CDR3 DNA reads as TGTGCCAGTTCCGACAGGGGGGTCTATGGCTACACCTTC. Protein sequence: CASSDRGVYGYTF.